This TCR beta chain derives from a study of T cell responses to AZD1222 COVID-19 vaccine. Findings and limits, study-wide: Sampling that yielded the repertoires occurred only after the peak T cell response.

The table came from immunoSEQ multiplex PCR; TCRdb's copy has only in-frame clones and leaves some out. The sample lists 150,000 or so clones, 85% to 95% occurring once. Turning to this clone: Its target is not known.

Germline CDR1 reads SEHNR; CDR2 reads FQNEAQ (reference sequence). Trimming stripped 7 bases from V and 0 bases from J, with 13 bases between. This CDR3 has 16 residues. The sequenced sample was peripheral blood, obtained on day 0 of AZD1222 vaccination. This rearrangement joins TRBV7-9 to TRBJ2-6, with D possibly TRBD1 on 6 matching bases. The receptor's source is an adult in good health. The CDR3 DNA follows: TGTGCCAGCAACTGGGACACCTACTCTGGGGCCAACGTCCTGACTTTC. This sequence encodes CASNWDTYSGANVLTF.